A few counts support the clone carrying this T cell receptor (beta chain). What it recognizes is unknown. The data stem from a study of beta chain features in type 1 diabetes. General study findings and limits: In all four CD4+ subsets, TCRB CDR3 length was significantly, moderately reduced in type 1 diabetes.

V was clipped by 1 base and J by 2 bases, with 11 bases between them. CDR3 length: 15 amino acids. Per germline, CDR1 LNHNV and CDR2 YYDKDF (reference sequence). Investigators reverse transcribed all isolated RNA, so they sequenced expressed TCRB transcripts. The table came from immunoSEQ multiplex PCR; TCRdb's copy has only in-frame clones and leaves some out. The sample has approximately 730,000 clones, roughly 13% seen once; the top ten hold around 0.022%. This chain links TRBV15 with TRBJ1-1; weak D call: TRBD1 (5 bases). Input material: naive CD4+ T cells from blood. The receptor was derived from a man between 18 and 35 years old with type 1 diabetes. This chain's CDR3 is CATSRARGTNTEAFF. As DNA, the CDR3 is TGTGCCACCAGCAGAGCGAGGGGCACCAACACTGAAGCTTTCTTT.